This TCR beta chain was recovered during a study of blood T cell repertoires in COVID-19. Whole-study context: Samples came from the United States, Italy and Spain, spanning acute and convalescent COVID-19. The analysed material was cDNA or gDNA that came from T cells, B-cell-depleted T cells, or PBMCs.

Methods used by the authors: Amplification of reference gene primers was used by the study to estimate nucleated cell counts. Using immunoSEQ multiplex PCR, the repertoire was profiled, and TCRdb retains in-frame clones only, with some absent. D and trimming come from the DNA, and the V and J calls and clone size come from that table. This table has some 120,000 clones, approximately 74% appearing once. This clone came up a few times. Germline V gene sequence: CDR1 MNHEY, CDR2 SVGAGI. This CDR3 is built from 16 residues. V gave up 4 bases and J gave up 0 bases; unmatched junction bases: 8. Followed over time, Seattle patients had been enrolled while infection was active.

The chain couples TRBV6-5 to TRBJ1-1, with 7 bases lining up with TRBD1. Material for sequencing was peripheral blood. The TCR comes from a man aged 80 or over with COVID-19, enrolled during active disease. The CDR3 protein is CASSSGQASLNTEAFF. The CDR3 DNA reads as TGTGCCAGCAGTTCTGGACAGGCAAGTTTGAACACTGAAGCTTTCTTT.